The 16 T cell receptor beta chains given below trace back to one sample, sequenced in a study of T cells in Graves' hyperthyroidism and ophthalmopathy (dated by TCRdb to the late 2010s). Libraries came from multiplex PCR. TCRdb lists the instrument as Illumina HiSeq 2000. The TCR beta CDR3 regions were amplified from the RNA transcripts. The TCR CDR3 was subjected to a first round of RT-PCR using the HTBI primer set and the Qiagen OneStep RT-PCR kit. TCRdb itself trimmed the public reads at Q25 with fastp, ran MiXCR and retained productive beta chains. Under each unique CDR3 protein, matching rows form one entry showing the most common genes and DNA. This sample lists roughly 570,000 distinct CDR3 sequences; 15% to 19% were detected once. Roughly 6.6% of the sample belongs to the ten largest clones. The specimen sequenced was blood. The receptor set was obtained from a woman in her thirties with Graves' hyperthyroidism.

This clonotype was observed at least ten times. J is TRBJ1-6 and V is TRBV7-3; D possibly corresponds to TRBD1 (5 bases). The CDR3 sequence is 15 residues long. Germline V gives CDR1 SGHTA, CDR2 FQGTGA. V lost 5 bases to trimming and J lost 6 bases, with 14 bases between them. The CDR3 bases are TGTGCCAGCAGCCAGCTAGGGGATTCTAATTCACCCCTCCACTTT. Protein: CASSQLGDSNSPLHF.

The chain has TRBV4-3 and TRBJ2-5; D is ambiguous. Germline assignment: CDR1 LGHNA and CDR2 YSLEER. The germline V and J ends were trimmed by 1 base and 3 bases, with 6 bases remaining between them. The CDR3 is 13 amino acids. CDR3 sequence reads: CASSQGQEETQYF. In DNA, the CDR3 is TGCGCCAGCAGCCAAGGCCAGGAAGAGACCCAGTACTTC.

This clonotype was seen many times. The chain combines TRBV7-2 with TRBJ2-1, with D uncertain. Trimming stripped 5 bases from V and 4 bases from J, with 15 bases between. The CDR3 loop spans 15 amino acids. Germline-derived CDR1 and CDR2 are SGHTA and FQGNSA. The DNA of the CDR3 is TGTGCCAGCAGCCCCGATCGTGGCGTGTACAATGAGCAGTTCTTC. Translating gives CASSPDRGVYNEQFF.

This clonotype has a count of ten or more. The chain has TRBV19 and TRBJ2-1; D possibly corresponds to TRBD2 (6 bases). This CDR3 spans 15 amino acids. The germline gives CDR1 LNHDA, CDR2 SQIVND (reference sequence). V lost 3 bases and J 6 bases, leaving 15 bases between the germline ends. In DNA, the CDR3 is TGTGCCAGTAGTATTTGGGGGGTGCAGGGCAATGAGCAGTTCTTC. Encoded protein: CASSIWGVQGNEQFF. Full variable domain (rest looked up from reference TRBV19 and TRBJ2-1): DGGITQSPKYLFRKEGQNVTLSCEQNLNHDAMYWYRQDPGQGLRLIYYSQIVNDFQKGDIAEGYSVSREKKESFPLTVTSAQKNPTAFYLCASSIWGVQGNEQFFGPGTRLTVL.

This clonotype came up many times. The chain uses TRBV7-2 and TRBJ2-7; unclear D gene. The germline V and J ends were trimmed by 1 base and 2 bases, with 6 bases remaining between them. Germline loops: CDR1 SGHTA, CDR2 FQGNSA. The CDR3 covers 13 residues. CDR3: CASSLGIAYEQYF. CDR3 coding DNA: TGTGCCAGCAGCTTAGGGATAGCCTACGAGCAGTACTTC.

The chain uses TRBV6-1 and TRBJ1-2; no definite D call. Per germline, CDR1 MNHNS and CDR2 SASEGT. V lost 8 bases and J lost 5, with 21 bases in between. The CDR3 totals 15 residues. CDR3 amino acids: CASCRSAGPSYGYTF. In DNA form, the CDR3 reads TGTGCCAGCTGCCGCTCTGCCGGGCCCTCATATGGCTACACCTTC.

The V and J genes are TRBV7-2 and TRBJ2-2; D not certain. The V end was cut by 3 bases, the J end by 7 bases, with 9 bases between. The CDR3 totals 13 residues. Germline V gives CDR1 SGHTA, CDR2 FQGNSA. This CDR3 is CASSLWVGGELFF. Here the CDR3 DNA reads TGTGCCAGCAGCTTGTGGGTCGGCGGGGAGCTGTTTTTT.

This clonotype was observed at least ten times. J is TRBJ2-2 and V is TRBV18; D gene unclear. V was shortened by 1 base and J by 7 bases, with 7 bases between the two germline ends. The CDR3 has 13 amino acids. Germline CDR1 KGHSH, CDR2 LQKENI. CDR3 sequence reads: CASSPQGDGELFF. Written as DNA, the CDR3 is TGTGCCAGCTCACCACAGGGTGACGGGGAGCTGTTTTTT.

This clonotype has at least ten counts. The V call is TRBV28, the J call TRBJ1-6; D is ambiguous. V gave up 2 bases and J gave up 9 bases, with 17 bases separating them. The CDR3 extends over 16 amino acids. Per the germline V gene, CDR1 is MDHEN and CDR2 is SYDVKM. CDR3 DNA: TGTGCCAGCAGTTTAATTACGGCGGGTTCTGGTTCACCCCTCCACTTT. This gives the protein CASSLITAGSGSPLHF.

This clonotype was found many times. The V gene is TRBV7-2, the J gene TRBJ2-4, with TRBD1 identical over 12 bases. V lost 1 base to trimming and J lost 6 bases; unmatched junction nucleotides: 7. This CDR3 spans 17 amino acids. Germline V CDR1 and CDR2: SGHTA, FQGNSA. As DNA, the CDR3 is TGTGCCAGCAGCTTAGATGGGACAGGGGGCCCCCGAAACATTCAGTACTTC. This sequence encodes CASSLDGTGGPRNIQYF.

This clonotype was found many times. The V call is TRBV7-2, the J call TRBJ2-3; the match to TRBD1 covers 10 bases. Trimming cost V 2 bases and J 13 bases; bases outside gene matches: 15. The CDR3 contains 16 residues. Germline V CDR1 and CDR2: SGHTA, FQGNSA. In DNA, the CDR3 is TGTGCCAGCAGCTTAAGGGAGGGACAGGGGACCCCGGGGGAGTATTTT. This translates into CASSLREGQGTPGEYF.

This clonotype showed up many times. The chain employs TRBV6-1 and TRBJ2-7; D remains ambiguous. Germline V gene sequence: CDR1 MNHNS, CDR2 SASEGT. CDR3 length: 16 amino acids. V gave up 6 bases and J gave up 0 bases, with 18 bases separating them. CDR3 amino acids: CASSRGVGANSYEQYF. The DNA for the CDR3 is TGTGCCAGCAGCCGCGGCGTCGGCGCCAACTCCTACGAGCAGTACTTC.

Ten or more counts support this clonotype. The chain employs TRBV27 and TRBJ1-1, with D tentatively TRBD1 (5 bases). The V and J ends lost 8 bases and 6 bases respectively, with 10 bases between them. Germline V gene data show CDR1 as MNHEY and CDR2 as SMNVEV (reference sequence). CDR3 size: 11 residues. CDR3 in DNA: TGTGCCAGCCAGGGTACTGCTGAAGCTTTCTTT. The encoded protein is CASQGTAEAFF.

CDR3 region: CASSDTGEGNTEAFF. CDR3 bases: TGTGCCAGCAGCGACACAGGGGAGGGGAACACTGAAGCTTTCTTT. This rearrangement joins TRBV7-9 to TRBJ1-1; 7 bases match TRBD1. The germline V gene has CDR1 SEHNR and CDR2 FQNEAQ (reference sequence). V shed 5 bases, J shed 1 base, and the junction held 7 bases outside the gene matches. CDR3 length equals 15 residues.

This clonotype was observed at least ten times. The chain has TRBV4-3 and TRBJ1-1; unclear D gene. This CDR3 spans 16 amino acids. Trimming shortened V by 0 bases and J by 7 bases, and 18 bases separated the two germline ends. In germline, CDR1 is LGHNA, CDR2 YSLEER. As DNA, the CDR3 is TGCGCCAGCAGCCAAGATGTTCGGCCGATTGCCCGTGAAGCTTTCTTT. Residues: CASSQDVRPIAREAFF.

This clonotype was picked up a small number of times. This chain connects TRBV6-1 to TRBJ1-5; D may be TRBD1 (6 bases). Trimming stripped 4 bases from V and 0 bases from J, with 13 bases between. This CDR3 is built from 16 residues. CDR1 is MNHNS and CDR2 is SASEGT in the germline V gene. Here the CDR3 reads CASSARQAYSNQPQHF. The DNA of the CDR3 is TGTGCCAGCAGTGCCAGACAGGCCTATAGCAATCAGCCCCAGCATTTT.